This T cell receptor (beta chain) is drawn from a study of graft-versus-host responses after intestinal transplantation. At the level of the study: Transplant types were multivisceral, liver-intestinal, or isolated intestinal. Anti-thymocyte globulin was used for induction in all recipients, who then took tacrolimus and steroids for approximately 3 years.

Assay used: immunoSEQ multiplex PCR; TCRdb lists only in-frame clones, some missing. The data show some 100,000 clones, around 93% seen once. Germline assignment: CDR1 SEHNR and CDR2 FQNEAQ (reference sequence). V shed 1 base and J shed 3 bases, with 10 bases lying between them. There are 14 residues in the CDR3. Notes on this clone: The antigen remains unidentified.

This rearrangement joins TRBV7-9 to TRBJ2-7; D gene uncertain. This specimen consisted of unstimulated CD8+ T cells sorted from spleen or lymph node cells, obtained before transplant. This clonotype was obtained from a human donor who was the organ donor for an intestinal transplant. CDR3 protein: CASSLDYGDYEQYF. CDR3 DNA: TGTGCCAGCAGCTTAGATTACGGAGACTACGAGCAGTACTTC.